What follows describes a single T cell receptor beta chain. Its antigen remains unknown. These data originate in a study of T cell responses to AZD1222 COVID-19 vaccine. Clones were read by immunoSEQ multiplex PCR, and TCRdb kept only the in-frame ones, dropping some. The sample lists some 150,000 clones, around 90% occurring once. Findings and limits, study-wide: The donor group comprised mostly white British people and more females; the analysis possibly underestimated clonal diversity.

The V and J ends lost 2 bases and 6 bases respectively, with 10 bases between them. Looked up from germline, CDR1 is LNHDA and CDR2 is SQIVND (reference sequence). This CDR3 is built from 14 residues. The sample in question was peripheral blood, obtained 28 days after the second AZD1222 dose. The chain couples TRBV19 to TRBJ1-4, with D tentatively TRBD1 (6 bases). The receptor was isolated from an adult who received the AZD1222 COVID-19 vaccine. The CDR3 sequence is CASSIRGADEKLFF. Here the CDR3 DNA reads TGTGCCAGTAGTATAAGGGGGGCGGATGAAAAACTGTTTTTT.